The clone carrying this T cell receptor (beta chain) appeared once. What it binds is not known. The CDR3 extends over 15 amino acids. V dropped 6 bases and J dropped 8; count of bases not matched to a gene: 13. Germline lookup yields CDR1 MNHEY and CDR2 SMNVEV (reference sequence). The sample belongs to a study of a mutant IDH1 vaccine in newly diagnosed glioma. Study-level background: Patients were pretreated with radiotherapy, temozolomide, or both, mostly both.

Points from the study as a whole: Detectable vaccine-induced immune responses arose in 93.3% of patients.

Sample time point: baseline, week 1 (first vaccination visit). This sample's treatment: pre-vaccination baseline after standard-of-care therapy. Each donor presented with a new WHO grade 3 or 4 astrocytoma that tested IDH1-mutant and showed ATRX loss. Sequencing used immunoSEQ multiplex PCR; TCRdb keeps in-frame clones, though not all of them. This table has about 59,000 clones, around 90% appearing once. The chain has TRBV27 and TRBJ1-2; 9 bases map to TRBD1. The sequence was obtained from a man aged 45-60 years with glioma. Material: PBMCs, obtained from a glioma patient treated with radiotherapy, temozolomide or both. The CDR3 coding sequence is TGTGCCAGCAGCTCCGCCGAAACAGGGGGCCGGGGCTACACCTTC. It translates to CASSSAETGGRGYTF.